This TCR beta chain was identified in a study of blood T cell repertoires in COVID-19 (dated by TCRdb to 2020 to 2021). Concerning the study at large: Samples covering the acute and convalescent phases of COVID-19 were provided by collaborators in the United States, Italy and Spain. The material from the prospective study consisted of cDNA or gDNA derived from T cells, B-cell-depleted T cells, or PBMCs. Subjects who had been exposed to COVID-19, were actively infected with it, or had recovered from it provided the deeply sampled blood TCRbeta repertoires that made up the dataset. Where available, HLA class I and class II types were obtained from metadata supplied by the sample provider rather than from assay-based typing. Nearly every sample came with metadata listing a de-identified subject ID, COVID-19 status, age in years and sex. Samples came from the ongoing ImmuneRACE study (first 160 participants) plus 1,254 subjects from 6 global collaborators. The repertoires were released in a freely available public database intended as a resource for research on the immune response to SARS-CoV-2.

TCRbeta CDR3 regions were amplified from genomic DNA using the immunoSEQ Assay, a bias-controlled multiplex PCR. The paper's processing steps were these. Nucleated cell counts per sample were estimated from amplification of reference gene primers within the assay. To quantify the absolute abundance of each unique TCRbeta CDR3 rearrangement, sequence reads were collapsed and filtered. Productive Simpson clonality was computed per sample as the square root of Simpson's diversity index over productive rearrangements. TCRdb took this table from immuneACCESS and kept in-frame rearrangements with V and J called. Such tables lack part of the clones; where checked against another copy, unresolved V genes explain under half of the gap, and the rest is unexplained. V and J calls plus clone size are reproduced from that table; the DNA served to infer D and trimming. The sample profile shows some 320,000 clones; 90% of them were found once. The ten top clones hold 3% to 5% of the sample.

Participants in the prospective study were enrolled through a virtual design, were aged roughly 18 to 100 years, and lived in fewer than 30 United States geographic areas. In the prospective study, participants were assigned to cohorts based on the clinical history participants reported in a screening survey and a study questionnaire. Exposed participants were defined as having been in contact with someone with a PCR-confirmed or clinician-diagnosed COVID-19 case within 2 weeks of study entry. In the prospective study, whole blood, serum and a nasopharyngeal or oropharyngeal swab were collected from each participant by mobile phlebotomists. Additional blood draws and questionnaires over an approximately 2-month period could optionally be provided by prospective study participants. Prospective study blood samples were shipped either frozen or at room temperature before DNA extraction. Study-wide findings and limitations: The amount of clinical and demographic metadata varied by source and participant and was provided uncurated.

This clone is a singleton in its sample. Its recognized antigen is unknown. No qualities accompany the bases; no much larger clone lies one base away. This clonotype originated in a woman in her 30s who had been exposed to COVID-19. Sequencing was performed on PBMCs or T cells enriched from blood (not recorded which).

The CDR3: CASSEAGGPYEQYF. In nucleotide form, the sequence is TGTGCCAGCAGTGAAGCGGGGGGGCCCTACGAGCAGTACTTC. Recombination joined TRBV6-1 with TRBJ2-7; matching of 7 bases hints at TRBD2 as the D gene. CDR1 and CDR2 are drawn from the germline V gene: MNHNS, SASEGT. The CDR3 runs 14 residues from the cysteine to the phenylalanine. Only the CDR3 DNA is retained, 42 bases long and in frame from the first base. V loses 0 bases, J loses 2 bases, and the germline ends lie 8 bases apart.